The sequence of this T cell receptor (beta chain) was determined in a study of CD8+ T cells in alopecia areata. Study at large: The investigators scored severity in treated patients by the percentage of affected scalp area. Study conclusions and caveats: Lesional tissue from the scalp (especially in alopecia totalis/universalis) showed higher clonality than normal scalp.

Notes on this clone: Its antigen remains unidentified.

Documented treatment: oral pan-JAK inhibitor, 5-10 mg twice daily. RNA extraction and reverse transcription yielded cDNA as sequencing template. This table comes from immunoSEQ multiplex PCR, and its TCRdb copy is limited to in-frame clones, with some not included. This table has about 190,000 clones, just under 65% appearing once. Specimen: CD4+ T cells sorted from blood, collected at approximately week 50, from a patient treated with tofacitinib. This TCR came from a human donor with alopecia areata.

CDR3 nucleotides: TGCGCCAGCAGGATCGGACTAGCGCCTAAGGGCACAGATACGCAGTATTTT. Its protein is CASRIGLAPKGTDTQYF. The V call is TRBV5-1, the J call TRBJ2-3, with TRBD2 identical over 9 bases. After removal of 5 bases from V and 1 base from J, the junction contained 11 bases not matched to a gene. The CDR3 runs 17 residues. Germline values: CDR1 SGHRS, CDR2 YFSETQ.